A selection of T cell receptor beta chains follows, all from one sample in a study of cytomegalovirus exposure and HLA in healthy donors. Assay: immunoSEQ multiplex PCR; the TCRdb copy retains only in-frame clones and omits some. The sample carries 80,000 to 90,000 clones, roughly 73% recorded once. Sequencing used PBMCs. These receptors originate from a man aged 40-49 years in good health and CMV-seronegative. The CDR3 runs from the conserved cysteine through the conserved F or W. A D gene is named only where the DNA matches it firmly. Clone sizes are given selectively: once, few, many, or a class where the clone is expanded.

17	TRBV5-1	-	TRBJ2-2	-	CASSLSRLGLNTGELFF	TGCGCCAGCAGCTTGTCCCGACTAGGACTAAACACCGGGGAGCTGTTTTTT
14	TRBV4-2	-	TRBJ1-4	few	CASSQDLGYQKLFF	TGTGCCAGCAGCCAAGATCTCGGGTATCAAAAACTGTTTTTT
13	TRBV7-8	-	TRBJ1-1	few	CASSRVVGTEAFF	TGTGCCAGCAGCCGGGTGGTGGGTACTGAAGCTTTCTTT
15	TRBV28	TRBD1	TRBJ2-2	few	CASRPGTGIGGELFF	TGTGCCAGCAGACCCGGGACAGGGATTGGCGGGGAGCTGTTTTTT
12	TRBV7-9	-	TRBJ2-1	-	CASSLGGDEQFF	TGTGCCAGCAGCTTGGGGGGTGATGAGCAGTTCTTC
13	TRBV5-1	-	TRBJ2-7	-	CASSLVQGHEQYF	TGCGCCAGCAGCTTGGTCCAGGGCCACGAGCAGTACTTC
15	TRBV4-1	-	TRBJ1-1	-	CASSQTGLVSTEAFF	TGCGCCAGCAGCCAAACAGGTCTGGTGAGCACTGAAGCTTTCTTT
15	TRBV6-5	TRBD2	TRBJ2-7	-	CASSRPGLAGNEQYF	TGTGCCAGCAGTAGGCCGGGACTAGCGGGGAACGAGCAGTACTTC
15	TRBV19	-	TRBJ1-5	-	CASSETGVGNQPQHF	TGTGCCAGTAGTGAAACGGGGGTAGGTAATCAGCCCCAGCATTTT
13	TRBV7-2	TRBD1	TRBJ1-1	-	CASSLPVDRAAFF	TGTGCCAGCAGCTTGCCAGTCGACAGGGCAGCTTTCTTT
19	TRBV27	-	TRBJ1-5	-	CASSRVGRQVSNSNQPQHF	TGTGCCAGCAGTAGAGTGGGTCGACAGGTTTCCAATAGCAATCAGCCCCAGCATTTT
15	TRBV10-3	-	TRBJ2-3	once	CAITASRGFTDTQYF	TGTGCCATCACCGCCAGCCGGGGGTTCACAGATACGCAGTATTTT
15	TRBV5-4	TRBD2	TRBJ2-1	once	CASSSGTSGSYEQFF	TGTGCCAGCAGCTCAGGGACTAGCGGGAGCTATGAGCAGTTCTTC
15	TRBV5-4	TRBD1	TRBJ2-3	-	CASSSGTGGTDTQYF	TGTGCCAGCAGTTCCGGGACAGGGGGAACAGATACGCAGTATTTT
13	TRBV7-7	TRBD1	TRBJ2-7	-	CASTLGQGYEQYF	TGTGCTAGCACCCTGGGACAGGGTTACGAGCAGTACTTC
13	TRBV6-1	-	TRBJ1-1	-	CASSVDSSTEAFF	TGTGCCAGCAGTGTGGACAGTTCCACTGAAGCTTTCTTT
18	TRBV4-1	-	TRBJ1-1	-	CASSQAVYGFERNTEAFF	TGCGCCAGCAGCCAAGCAGTGTACGGGTTTGAGAGGAACACTGAAGCTTTCTTT
13	TRBV2	-	TRBJ2-5	-	CASSWNRQETQYF	TGTGCCAGCAGTTGGAACAGGCAAGAGACCCAGTACTTC
16	TRBV18	TRBD1	TRBJ1-5	-	CASSPQETGRIQPQHF	TGTGCCAGCTCACCCCAGGAGACAGGGAGAATTCAGCCCCAGCATTTT
15	TRBV5-6	-	TRBJ1-3	-	CASSFLDSSGNTIYF	TGTGCCAGCAGCTTCTTGGACAGCTCTGGAAACACCATATATTTT
15	TRBV7-9	TRBD1	TRBJ1-1	-	CASSFTGTGGTEAFF	TGTGCCAGCAGCTTTACCGGGACAGGGGGGACTGAAGCTTTCTTT
12	TRBV29-1	-	TRBJ2-3	once	CSATASTDTQYF	TGCAGCGCGACTGCTAGCACAGATACGCAGTATTTT